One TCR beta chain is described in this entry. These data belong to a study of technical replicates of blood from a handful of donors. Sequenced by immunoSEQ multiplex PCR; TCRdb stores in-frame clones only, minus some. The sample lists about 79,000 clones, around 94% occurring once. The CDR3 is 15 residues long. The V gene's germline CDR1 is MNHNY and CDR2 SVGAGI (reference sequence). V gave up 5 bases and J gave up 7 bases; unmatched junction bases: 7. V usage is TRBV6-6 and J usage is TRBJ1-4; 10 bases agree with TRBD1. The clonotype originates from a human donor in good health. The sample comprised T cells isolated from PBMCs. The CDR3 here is CASSPGQGPVEKLFF. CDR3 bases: TGTGCCAGCAGTCCGGGACAGGGGCCGGTTGAAAAACTGTTTTTT.